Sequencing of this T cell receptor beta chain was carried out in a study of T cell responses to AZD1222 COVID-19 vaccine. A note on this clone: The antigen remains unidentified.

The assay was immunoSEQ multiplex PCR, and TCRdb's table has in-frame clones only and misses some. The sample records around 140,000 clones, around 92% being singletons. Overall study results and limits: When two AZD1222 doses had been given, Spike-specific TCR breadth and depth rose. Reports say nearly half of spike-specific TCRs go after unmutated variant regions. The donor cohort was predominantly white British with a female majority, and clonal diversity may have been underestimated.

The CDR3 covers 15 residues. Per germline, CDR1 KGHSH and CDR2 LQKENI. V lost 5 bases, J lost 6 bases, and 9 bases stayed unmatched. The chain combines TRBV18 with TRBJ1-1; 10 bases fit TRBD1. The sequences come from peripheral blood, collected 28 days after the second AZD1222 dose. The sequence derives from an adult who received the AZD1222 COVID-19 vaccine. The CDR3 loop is CASSATGGLGPEAFF. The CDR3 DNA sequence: TGTGCCAGCTCAGCGACAGGGGGCTTGGGCCCTGAAGCTTTCTTT.